This T cell receptor (beta chain) was identified during a study of T cell responses to AZD1222 COVID-19 vaccine. Assay used: immunoSEQ multiplex PCR; TCRdb lists only in-frame clones, some missing. The table records tens of thousands of clones, over 85% of them present only once. Germline CDR1 MNHNS, CDR2 SASEGT. The V end was cut by 4 bases, the J end by 10 bases, with 23 bases between. This CDR3 has 16 residues. The origin of this receptor is an adult in good health. The starting material was peripheral blood, obtained on day 0 of AZD1222 vaccination. The genes are TRBV6-1 and TRBJ2-1; D unresolved. The DNA for the CDR3 is TGTGCCAGCAGTGCCTCCGGCAGTGCGGCCCAGAGGGAGCAGTTCTTC. Translating gives CASSASGSAAQREQFF.